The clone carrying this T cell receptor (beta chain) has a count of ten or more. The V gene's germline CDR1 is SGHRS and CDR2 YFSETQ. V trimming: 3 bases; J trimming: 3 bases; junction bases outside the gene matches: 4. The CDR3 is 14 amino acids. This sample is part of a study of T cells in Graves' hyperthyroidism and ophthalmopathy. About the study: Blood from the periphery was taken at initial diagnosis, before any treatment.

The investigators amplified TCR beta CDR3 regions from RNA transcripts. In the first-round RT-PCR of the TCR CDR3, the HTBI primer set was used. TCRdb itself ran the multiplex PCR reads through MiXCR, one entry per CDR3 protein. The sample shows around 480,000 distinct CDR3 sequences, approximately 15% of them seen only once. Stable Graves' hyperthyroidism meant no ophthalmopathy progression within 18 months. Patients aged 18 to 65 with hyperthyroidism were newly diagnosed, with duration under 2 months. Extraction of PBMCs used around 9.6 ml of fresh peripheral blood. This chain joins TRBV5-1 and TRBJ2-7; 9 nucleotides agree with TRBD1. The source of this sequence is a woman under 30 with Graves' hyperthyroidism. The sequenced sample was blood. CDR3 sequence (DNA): TGCGCCAGCAGCTCATTGGGACAGGGCTACGAGCAGTACTTC. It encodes CASSSLGQGYEQYF.